This T cell receptor (beta chain) is drawn from a study of CD8 T cells in Susac syndrome. Germline CDR1 is LNHDA and CDR2 is SQIVND (reference sequence). The CDR3 is made up of 12 amino acids. V was clipped by 6 bases and J by 8 bases, with 13 bases between them. The RNA input was 0.5 to 1 ug, and it was reverse transcribed with random hexamers. A multiplex approach, immunoSEQ multiplex PCR, amplified TCR beta CDR3 across 54 Vbeta and 13 Jbeta. TCRdb re-called the immunoSEQ multiplex PCR reads through MiXCR, storing one row per CDR3 protein. The sample has some 300,000 distinct CDR3 sequences, 85% seen once. Negative isolation yielded CD8+ and CD4+ T cells; FACS enriched TEMRA cells.

This clonotype was obtained from a human donor with multiple sclerosis. The V and J genes are TRBV19 and TRBJ1-2, with D possibly being TRBD1 (5 bases). The sequenced material came from CD8+ T cells from PBMCs. This CDR3 reads CASSTQGKGYTF. CDR3 nucleotide sequence: TGTGCCAGTAGCACCCAGGGAAAAGGCTACACCTTC.